A single sample is the source of the 29 T cell receptor beta chains below, sequenced in a study of cytomegalovirus exposure and HLA in healthy donors. The PCR was carried out with 60 Vbeta primers and 13 Jbeta primers. Here immunoSEQ multiplex PCR was the method, and the copy in TCRdb shows in-frame clones only, minus some. This repertoire shows some 180,000 clones, 80% found once; its top ten account for 1.1% to 1.5%. Input material: PBMCs. The receptors here all came from a girl between 10 and 17 years old in good health and CMV-seropositive.

The chain combines TRBV27 with TRBJ2-7; 15 bases align to TRBD2. This CDR3 comprises 18 residues. Germline lookup yields CDR1 MNHEY and CDR2 SMNVEV (reference sequence). With 4 bases clipped from V and 4 bases from J, the junction kept 11 bases outside the gene matches. The DNA for the CDR3 is TGTGCCAGCAGTTCCCCTGGACTAGCGGGAGGGCGAGCTTACGAGCAGTACTTC. It encodes CASSSPGLAGGRAYEQYF.

With respect to this clone: The same CDR3 can be traced to other DNA sequences in this sample. The V gene is TRBV5-1, the J gene TRBJ1-1; maybe TRBD1 (5 bases). Per the germline V gene, CDR1 is SGHRS and CDR2 is YFSETQ. The CDR3 covers 14 residues. V was trimmed by 0 bases and J by 0 bases, leaving 6 bases between them. Here the CDR3 reads CASSLGQMNTEAFF. The CDR3, as DNA: TGCGCCAGCAGCTTGGGACAGATGAACACTGAAGCTTTCTTT.

This chain uses TRBV5-1 with TRBJ2-7, with 7 bases matching TRBD1. CDR1 SGHRS and CDR2 YFSETQ come from the germline V gene. The J segment lost 1 base and the V segment lost 7 bases, leaving 14 bases of the junction unmatched. This CDR3 comprises 16 residues. The CDR3 coding sequence is TGCGCCAGCCGGACAGGAGGACAGCTCCTATCCTACGAGCAGTACTTC. Translating gives CASRTGGQLLSYEQYF.

The chain recombines TRBV5-1 with TRBJ1-4; 11 bases line up with TRBD1. Germline trimming cut 4 bases from V and 6 bases from J; bases unmatched to any gene: 14. The germline gives CDR1 SGHRS, CDR2 YFSETQ. This CDR3 comprises 18 residues. In DNA, the CDR3 is TGCGCCAGCAGCGCTAACCTGCCCGGACAGGGGGCGGATGAAAAACTGTTTTTT. Its protein product is CASSANLPGQGADEKLFF. Using reference TRBV5-1 and TRBJ1-4 for the parts outside the CDR3, the full variable domain is KAGVTQTPRYLIKTRGQQVTLSCSPISGHRSVSWYQQTPGQGLQFLFEYFSETQRNKGNFPGRFSGRQFSNSRSEMNVSTLELGDSALYLCASSANLPGQGADEKLFFGSGTQLSVL.

This clone has only a few counts. The rearrangement joins TRBV11-2 to TRBJ2-5, with D perhaps TRBD1 (5 bases). The CDR3 has 14 amino acids. V lost 5 bases to trimming and J lost 5 bases, with 15 bases between them. Germline lookup yields CDR1 SGHAT and CDR2 FQNNGV. The chain's CDR3 is CASSPGYREETQYF. CDR3 DNA: TGTGCCAGCAGCCCAGGGTACAGAGAGGAGACCCAGTACTTC.

For the CDR3, the DNA is TGTGCCAGCAGCTTAGAAGCTAGCGGAGGAGAGACCCAGTACTTC. Translation: CASSLEASGGETQYF. The rearrangement uses TRBV11-2 and TRBJ2-5; TRBD2 matches 7 bases. With V trimmed by 0 bases and J by 4 bases, 5 bases remained unmatched. The length of the CDR3 is 15 residues. The germline V gene encodes CDR1 SGHAT and CDR2 FQNNGV.

This rearrangement joins TRBV18 to TRBJ2-7; TRBD2 aligns across 9 bases. The CDR3 covers 16 residues. Germline values: CDR1 KGHSH, CDR2 LQKENI. V shed 1 base, J shed 5 bases, and the junction held 9 bases outside the gene matches. The chain's CDR3 is CASSPQGLASGNEQYF. The CDR3 DNA reads TGTGCCAGCTCACCACAAGGCCTAGCTAGCGGGAACGAGCAGTACTTC.

This clone was picked up one time. The chain couples TRBV2 to TRBJ1-1; the D is unclear. CDR1 and CDR2 from the germline V gene are SNHLY and FYNNEI. V lost 7 bases and J lost 1, with 10 bases in between. CDR3 length equals 13 residues. CDR3 nucleotides: TGTGCCAGCAACTTAGACACGAACACTGAAGCTTTCTTT. Translation: CASNLDTNTEAFF.

This chain uses TRBV15 with TRBJ1-5; possibly TRBD1 for D (6 bases). V lost 1 base and J lost 1, with 8 bases in between. Germline V gene sequence: CDR1 LNHNV, CDR2 YYDKDF (reference sequence). The CDR3 spans 15 residues. In DNA, the CDR3 is TGTGCCACCAGCAGAGTCAGGGGCAGCAATCAGCCCCAGCATTTT. Amino acids: CATSRVRGSNQPQHF.

V is TRBV5-5 and J is TRBJ2-1; D remains ambiguous. Trimming took off 0 bases at V and 0 bases at J, with 7 bases between the two ends. The germline gives CDR1 SGHKS, CDR2 YYEKEE (reference sequence). CDR3 length: 15 amino acids. The CDR3 loop is CASSLVQNSYNEQFF. The CDR3 nucleotides read TGTGCCAGCAGCTTGGTTCAGAACTCCTACAATGAGCAGTTCTTC.

The rearrangement uses TRBV11-1 and TRBJ2-2; 9 bases map to TRBD2. There are 14 residues in the CDR3. Per germline, CDR1 SGHAT and CDR2 FQDESV (reference sequence). After removal of 3 bases from V and 5 bases from J, the junction contained 1 base not matched to a gene. The CDR3 DNA is TGTGCCAGCAGCTTTGGACTAGCGACCGGGGAGCTGTTTTTT. As protein: CASSFGLATGELFF.

This clone was observed a handful of times. The genes are TRBV25-1 and TRBJ1-5, with a tentative D call TRBD1 (5 bases). V lost 2 bases, J lost 0 bases, and 14 bases lay in between. Germline V gives CDR1 MGHDK, CDR2 SYGVNS. The CDR3 has 17 amino acids. The chain's CDR3 is CASSEEQGHHSNQPQHF. The CDR3 DNA reads TGTGCCAGCAGTGAAGAGCAGGGCCACCATAGCAATCAGCCCCAGCATTTT.

This chain links TRBV27 with TRBJ2-1, with 9 bases that match TRBD2. CDR3 length: 15 amino acids. V lost 6 bases to trimming and J lost 9 bases; unmatched junction nucleotides: 12. Germline CDR1 and CDR2: MNHEY and SMNVEV (reference sequence). Here the CDR3 DNA reads TGTGCCAGCAGATTTGGGGCTAGCGGGATGTTTGAGCAGTTCTTC. The encoded protein is CASRFGASGMFEQFF.

The V gene is TRBV29-1, the J gene TRBJ1-1, with 7 bases aligning to TRBD1. V was pared by 6 bases and J by 9 bases, with 16 bases of the junction left unmatched. This CDR3 has 14 residues. Germline CDR1 is SQVTM and CDR2 is ANQGSEA. CDR3 region: CSVYLGQSSGKAFF. CDR3 sequence (DNA): TGCAGCGTCTACCTGGGACAGTCCTCCGGGAAAGCTTTCTTT.

The genes are TRBV7-6 and TRBJ2-1, with 11 bases aligning to TRBD2. The germline CDR1 and CDR2 sequences are SGHVS and FNYEAQ. The CDR3 spans 15 residues. With V trimmed by 3 bases and J by 4 bases, 2 bases remained unmatched. CDR3 protein: CASSLGLAVYNEQFF. The DNA of the CDR3 is TGTGCCAGCAGCTTGGGACTAGCGGTTTACAATGAGCAGTTCTTC.

V is TRBV15 and J is TRBJ2-7, with 13 bases that match TRBD2. Germline CDR1 reads LNHNV; CDR2 reads YYDKDF (reference sequence). Trimming at V came to 3 bases and at J to 4 bases, leaving 6 bases not matched to a gene. The CDR3 loop spans 16 amino acids. CDR3 DNA: TGTGCCACCAGCAGGTCAGGACTAGCGGGAGTGTACGAGCAGTACTTC. This codes for CATSRSGLAGVYEQYF.

The chain recombines TRBV10-3 with TRBJ2-7; D unresolved. Deletions cut 0 bases from V and 4 bases from J, with 4 bases between. This CDR3 region has 12 residues. Germline V CDR1 and CDR2: ENHRY, SYGVKD. In nucleotides, the CDR3 is TGTGCCATCAGTGAGTCTCGTTACGAGCAGTACTTC. Its translation: CAISESRYEQYF.

This clone was seen a handful of times. V usage is TRBV6-1 and J usage is TRBJ1-3, with a weak D call TRBD1 (6 bases). CDR1 MNHNS and CDR2 SASEGT come from the germline V gene. With 6 bases removed from V and 5 bases from J, the gap between germline ends came to 11 bases. The length of the CDR3 is 13 residues. In DNA, the CDR3 is TGTGCCAGCAGGACCACAGGGAGAAACACCATATATTTT. This translates into CASRTTGRNTIYF.

The chain recombines TRBV7-8 with TRBJ2-2; 11 nucleotides agree with TRBD1. Unmatched junction bases numbered 8, after V lost 5 bases and J lost 6 bases. The CDR3 covers 16 residues. In germline, CDR1 is SGHVS, CDR2 FQNEAQ. This chain's CDR3 is CASSLTVGQGAGELFF. For the CDR3, the DNA is TGTGCCAGCAGCCTAACAGTGGGACAGGGGGCCGGGGAGCTGTTTTTT.

The chain carries TRBV5-1 and TRBJ2-2, with D possibly being TRBD2 (6 bases). CDR3 length: 17 residues. Germline CDR1 reads SGHRS; CDR2 reads YFSETQ. Trimming cost V 4 bases and J 6 bases, with 22 bases left between them. CDR3 in amino acids: CASSRPGLDIRAGELFF. The CDR3 DNA reads as TGCGCCAGCAGCAGACCGGGACTGGACATTAGGGCCGGGGAGCTGTTTTTT.

The genes are TRBV27 and TRBJ1-1, with 8 bases fitting TRBD1. Germline loops: CDR1 MNHEY, CDR2 SMNVEV (reference sequence). Losses at the gene ends were 5 bases for V and 4 bases for J; bases not matched to a gene: 6. This CDR3 region has 14 residues. DNA of the CDR3: TGTGCCAGCAGTAGTCGACAGGGGCGCACTGAAGCTTTCTTT. Amino acids: CASSSRQGRTEAFF.

V and J are TRBV5-4 and TRBJ2-5; 12 nucleotides agree with TRBD1. Losses at the gene ends were 3 bases for V and 4 bases for J; bases not matched to a gene: 4. CDR1 and CDR2 from the germline V gene are SGHNT and YYREEE (reference sequence). The CDR3 runs 15 residues. CDR3 coding DNA: TGTGCCAGCAGCTCGGGACAGGGGGCAAGAGAGACCCAGTACTTC. Protein sequence: CASSSGQGARETQYF.

J is TRBJ2-5 and V is TRBV15, with 7 bases aligning to TRBD2. In germline, CDR1 is LNHNV, CDR2 YYDKDF (reference sequence). The CDR3 has 15 residues. J gave up 1 base and V 0 bases, and 2 bases lay outside the gene matches. The CDR3 sequence is CATSRDSSGQETQYF. In DNA form, the CDR3 reads TGTGCCACCAGCAGAGACTCTAGCGGCCAAGAGACCCAGTACTTC.

This clone came up a few times. This chain joins TRBV5-1 and TRBJ1-1; D is undetermined. Germline values: CDR1 SGHRS, CDR2 YFSETQ. The CDR3 covers 13 residues. V was cut by 0 bases and J by 4 bases, with 7 bases left in between. The CDR3 DNA is TGCGCCAGCAGCTTGGCCCCGGGCACTGAAGCTTTCTTT. Translation gives CASSLAPGTEAFF.

This sequence joins TRBV6-4 and TRBJ1-2; no firm D call. The CDR3 is made up of 12 amino acids. V shed 0 bases and J shed 8 bases, with 7 bases lying between them. Looked up from germline, CDR1 is MRHNA and CDR2 is SNTAGT. This CDR3 is CASSDSEHGYTF. CDR3 nucleotides: TGTGCCAGCAGTGACTCCGAGCACGGCTACACCTTC.

This clone was seen only a few times. This sequence joins TRBV10-3 and TRBJ2-7; 8 nucleotides agree with TRBD1. Losses at the gene ends were 5 bases for V and 1 base for J; bases not matched to a gene: 4. CDR3 size: 14 residues. Germline V gives CDR1 ENHRY, CDR2 SYGVKD. The CDR3 sequence: CAISWTGQSYEQYF. The DNA of the CDR3 is TGTGCCATCAGTTGGACAGGGCAATCCTACGAGCAGTACTTC.

The V gene is TRBV7-9, the J gene TRBJ1-2, with 11 positions matching TRBD1. Germline values: CDR1 SEHNR, CDR2 FQNEAQ (reference sequence). This CDR3 is 16 amino acids long. Trimming at V came to 0 bases and at J to 8 bases, leaving 8 bases not matched to a gene. The CDR3 region is CASSLAVGQGGSGYTF. The CDR3 nucleotides read TGTGCCAGCAGCTTAGCGGTGGGACAGGGGGGGTCGGGCTACACCTTC.

This chain connects TRBV19 to TRBJ1-5; D is perhaps TRBD1 (6 bases). Germline V gene data show CDR1 as LNHDA and CDR2 as SQIVND (reference sequence). This CDR3 has 18 amino acids. Trimming stripped 5 bases from V and 2 bases from J, with 22 bases between. The CDR3 DNA follows: TGTGCCAGTAGTCTCGCTCGTTTGGGGGCGACGGGCAATCAGCCCCAGCATTTT. Protein: CASSLARLGATGNQPQHF. Variable domain in full (rest from reference TRBV19 and TRBJ1-5): DGGITQSPKYLFRKEGQNVTLSCEQNLNHDAMYWYRQDPGQGLRLIYYSQIVNDFQKGDIAEGYSVSREKKESFPLTVTSAQKNPTAFYLCASSLARLGATGNQPQHFGDGTRLSIL.

This chain connects TRBV18 to TRBJ2-7; TRBD1 aligns across 12 bases. CDR1 is KGHSH, CDR2 LQKENI, per germline. This CDR3 is 16 amino acids long. Losses at the gene ends were 4 bases for V and 7 bases for J; bases not matched to a gene: 11. DNA for the CDR3: TGTGCCAGCTCACTCATAAGGGGACAGGGGGCGAGTGAGCAGTACTTC. It encodes CASSLIRGQGASEQYF.